This entry features one T cell receptor beta chain sequence. The protocol was immunoSEQ multiplex PCR, while the TCRdb copy is restricted to in-frame clones and leaves out a portion. Of 150,000 or so clones in the sample, about 90% were seen once. The sample originates from a study of T cell responses to AZD1222 COVID-19 vaccine. The ends were cut back, 1 base at V and 6 bases at J, with 16 bases in the middle. CDR1 and CDR2 from the germline V gene are SGHVS and FQNEAQ. This CDR3 comprises 16 residues. This chain connects TRBV7-8 to TRBJ1-5; D not resolved. This material consisted of peripheral blood, taken 28 days after the second AZD1222 dose. The source of this sequence is an adult who received the AZD1222 COVID-19 vaccine. This CDR3 reads CASSLGPDTSGQPQHF. The CDR3 coding sequence is TGTGCCAGCAGCTTAGGGCCAGATACATCGGGTCAGCCCCAGCATTTT.